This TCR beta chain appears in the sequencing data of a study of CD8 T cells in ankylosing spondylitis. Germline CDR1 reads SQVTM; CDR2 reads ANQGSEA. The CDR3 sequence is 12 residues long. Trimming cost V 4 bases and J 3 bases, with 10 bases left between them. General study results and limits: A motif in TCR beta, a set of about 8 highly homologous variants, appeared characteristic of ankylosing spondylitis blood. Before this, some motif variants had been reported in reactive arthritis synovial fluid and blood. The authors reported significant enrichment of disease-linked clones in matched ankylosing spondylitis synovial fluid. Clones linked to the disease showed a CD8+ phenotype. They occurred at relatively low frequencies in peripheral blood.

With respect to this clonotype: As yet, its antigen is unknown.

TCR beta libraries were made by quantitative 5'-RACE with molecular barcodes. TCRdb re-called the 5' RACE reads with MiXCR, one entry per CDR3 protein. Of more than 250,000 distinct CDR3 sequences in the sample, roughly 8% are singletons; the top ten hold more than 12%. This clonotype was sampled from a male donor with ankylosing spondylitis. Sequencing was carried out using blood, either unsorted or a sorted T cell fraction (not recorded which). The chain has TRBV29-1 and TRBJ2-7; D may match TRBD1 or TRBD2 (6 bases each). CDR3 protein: CSVGGAGYEQYF. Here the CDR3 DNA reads TGCAGCGTTGGGGGGGCTGGCTACGAGCAGTACTTC.